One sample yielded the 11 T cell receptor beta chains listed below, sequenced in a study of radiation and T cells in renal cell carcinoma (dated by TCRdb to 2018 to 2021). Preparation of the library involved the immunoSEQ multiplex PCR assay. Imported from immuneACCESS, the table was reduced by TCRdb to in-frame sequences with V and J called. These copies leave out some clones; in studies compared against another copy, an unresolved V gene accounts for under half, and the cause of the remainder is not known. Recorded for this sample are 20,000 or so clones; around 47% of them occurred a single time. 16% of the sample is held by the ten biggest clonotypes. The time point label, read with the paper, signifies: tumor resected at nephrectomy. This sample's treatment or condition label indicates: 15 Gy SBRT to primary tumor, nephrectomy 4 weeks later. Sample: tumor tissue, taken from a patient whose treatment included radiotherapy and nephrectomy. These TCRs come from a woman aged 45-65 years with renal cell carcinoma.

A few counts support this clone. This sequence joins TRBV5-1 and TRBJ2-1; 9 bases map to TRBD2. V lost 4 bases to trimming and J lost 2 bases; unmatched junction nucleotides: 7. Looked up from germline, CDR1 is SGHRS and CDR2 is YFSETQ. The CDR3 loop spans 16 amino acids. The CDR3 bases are TGCGCCAGCAGCCGTAGCGGGGGCGGTGCCTACAATGAGCAGTTCTTC. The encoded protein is CASSRSGGGAYNEQFF. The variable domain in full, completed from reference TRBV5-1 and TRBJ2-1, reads KAGVTQTPRYLIKTRGQQVTLSCSPISGHRSVSWYQQTPGQGLQFLFEYFSETQRNKGNFPGRFSGRQFSNSRSEMNVSTLELGDSALYLCASSRSGGGAYNEQFFGPGTRLTVL.

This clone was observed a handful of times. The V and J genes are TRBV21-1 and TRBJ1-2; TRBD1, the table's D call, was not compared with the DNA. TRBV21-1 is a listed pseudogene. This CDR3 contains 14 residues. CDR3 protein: CASSPRYRGHGYTF. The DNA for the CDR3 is TGTGCCAGCAGCCCTCGATACAGGGGGCATGGCTACACCTTC.

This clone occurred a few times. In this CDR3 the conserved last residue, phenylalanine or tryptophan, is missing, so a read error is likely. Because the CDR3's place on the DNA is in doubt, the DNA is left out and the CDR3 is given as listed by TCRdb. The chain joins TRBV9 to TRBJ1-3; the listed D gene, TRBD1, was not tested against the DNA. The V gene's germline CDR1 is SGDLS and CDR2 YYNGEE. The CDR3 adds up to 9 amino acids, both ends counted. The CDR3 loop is CASTRSVSV.

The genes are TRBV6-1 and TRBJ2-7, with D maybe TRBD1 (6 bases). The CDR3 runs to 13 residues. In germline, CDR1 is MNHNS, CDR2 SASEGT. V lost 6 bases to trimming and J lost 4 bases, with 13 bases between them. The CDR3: CASSRDTFYEQYF. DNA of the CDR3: TGTGCCAGCAGCCGGGACACCTTTTACGAGCAGTACTTC.

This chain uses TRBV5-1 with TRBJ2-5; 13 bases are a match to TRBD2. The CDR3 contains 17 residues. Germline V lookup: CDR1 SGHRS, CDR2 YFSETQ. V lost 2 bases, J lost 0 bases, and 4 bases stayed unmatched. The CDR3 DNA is TGCGCCAGCAGCTTTAGACTAGCGGGGGGCAACCAAGAGACCCAGTACTTC. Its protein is CASSFRLAGGNQETQYF.

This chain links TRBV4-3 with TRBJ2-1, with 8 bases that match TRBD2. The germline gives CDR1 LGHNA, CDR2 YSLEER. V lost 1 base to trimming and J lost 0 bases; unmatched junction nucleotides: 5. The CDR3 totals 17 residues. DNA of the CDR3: TGCGCCAGCAGCCAAGGGGGGGGGACTAGCTCCTACAATGAGCAGTTCTTC. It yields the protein CASSQGGGTSSYNEQFF.

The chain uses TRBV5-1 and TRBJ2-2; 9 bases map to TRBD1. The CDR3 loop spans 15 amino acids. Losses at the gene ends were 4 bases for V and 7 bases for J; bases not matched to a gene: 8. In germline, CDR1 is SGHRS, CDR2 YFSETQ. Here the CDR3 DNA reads TGCGCCAGCAGCACCGGGACAGGGATCGTCGGGGAGCTGTTTTTT. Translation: CASSTGTGIVGELFF.

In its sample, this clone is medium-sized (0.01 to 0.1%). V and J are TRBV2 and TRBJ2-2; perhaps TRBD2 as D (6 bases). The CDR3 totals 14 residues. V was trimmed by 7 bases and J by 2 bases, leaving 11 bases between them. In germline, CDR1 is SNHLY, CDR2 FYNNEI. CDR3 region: CASKAAGNTGELFF. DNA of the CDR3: TGTGCCAGCAAGGCAGCGGGCAACACCGGGGAGCTGTTTTTT.

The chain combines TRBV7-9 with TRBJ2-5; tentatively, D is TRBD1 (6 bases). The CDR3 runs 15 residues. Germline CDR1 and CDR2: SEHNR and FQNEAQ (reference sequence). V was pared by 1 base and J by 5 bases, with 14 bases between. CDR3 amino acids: CASSLGTDPRETQYF. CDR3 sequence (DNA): TGTGCCAGCAGCTTAGGGACAGACCCTCGGGAGACCCAGTACTTC.

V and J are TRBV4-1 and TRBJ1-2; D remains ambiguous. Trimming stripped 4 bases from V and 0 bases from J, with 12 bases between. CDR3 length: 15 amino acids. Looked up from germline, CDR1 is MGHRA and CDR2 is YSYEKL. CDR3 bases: TGCGCCAGCAGCCGTGGTGGACGGGCTAACTATGGCTACACCTTC. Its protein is CASSRGGRANYGYTF.

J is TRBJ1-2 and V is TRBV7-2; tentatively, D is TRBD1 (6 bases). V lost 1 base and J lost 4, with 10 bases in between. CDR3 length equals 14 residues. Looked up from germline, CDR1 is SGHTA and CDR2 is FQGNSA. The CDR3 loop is CASSLGYRAYGYTF. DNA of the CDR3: TGTGCCAGCAGCTTAGGATACAGGGCCTATGGCTACACCTTC.